This record concerns one T cell receptor beta chain sequence. What it recognizes is unknown. This sample stems from a study of vaccination effects on CD4 cells after COVID-19. The protocol was immunoSEQ multiplex PCR, while the TCRdb copy is restricted to in-frame clones and leaves out a portion. This sample has about 70,000 clones; about four fifths occur once, and the top ten carry 12%. Germline CDR1 reads MGHDK; CDR2 reads SYGVNS. V lost 1 base to trimming and J lost 6 bases, with 14 bases between them. The length of the CDR3 is 15 residues. Before sequencing, viral peptide pools were used by the ViraFEST assay to expand antigen-specific CD4+ T cells. Subsequent to 10 days of culture, CD4+ T cells were isolated. Vaccinated participants had no history of SARS-CoV-2 infection and tested negative for nucleocapsid antibodies. Study observations and caveats: Marked clonal contraction was seen in infection- and vaccine-induced clones late after vaccination.

This material consisted of CD4+ T cells from PBMCs cultured with SARS-CoV-2 spike peptides, taken before COVID-19 vaccination. The V gene is TRBV25-1, the J gene TRBJ2-3; perhaps D is TRBD1 or TRBD2 (5 bases each). This receptor was obtained from a human donor who received a COVID-19 vaccine. CDR3 loop: CASSESGAARDTQYF. The CDR3 DNA sequence: TGTGCCAGCAGTGAATCCGGGGCGGCCAGGGATACGCAGTATTTT.